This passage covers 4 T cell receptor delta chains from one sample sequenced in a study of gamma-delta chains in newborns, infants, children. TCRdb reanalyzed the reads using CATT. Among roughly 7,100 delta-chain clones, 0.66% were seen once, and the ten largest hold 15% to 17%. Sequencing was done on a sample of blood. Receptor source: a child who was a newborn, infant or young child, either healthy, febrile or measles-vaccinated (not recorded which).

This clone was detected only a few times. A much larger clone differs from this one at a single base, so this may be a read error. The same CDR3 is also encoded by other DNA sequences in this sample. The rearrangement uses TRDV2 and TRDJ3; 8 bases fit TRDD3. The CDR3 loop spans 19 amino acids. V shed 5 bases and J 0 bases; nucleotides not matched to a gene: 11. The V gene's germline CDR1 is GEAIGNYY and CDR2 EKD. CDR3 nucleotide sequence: TGTGCCTGTGTATGTGTGGGGGATGGTCTCTCCTGGGACACCCGACAGATGTTTTTC. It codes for CACVCVGDGLSWDTRQMFF.

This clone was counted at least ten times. Written as DNA, the CDR3 is TGTGCCTGTGACACCCCTGGGGGATACCCGCTTGATCGCTCCTGGGACACCCGACAGATGTTTTTC. This gives the protein CACDTPGGYPLDRSWDTRQMFF. V usage is TRDV2 and J usage is TRDJ3, with TRDD3 matching 11 bases. Germline V gene sequence: CDR1 GEAIGNYY, CDR2 EKD. V shed 0 bases, J shed 0 bases, and the junction held 12 bases outside the gene matches. The CDR3 spans 22 residues.

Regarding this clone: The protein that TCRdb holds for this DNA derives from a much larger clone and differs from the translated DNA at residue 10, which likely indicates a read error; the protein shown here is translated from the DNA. The CDR3 coding sequence is TGTGCCTGTGACACCGTGGGGGATACCCTACAGATGTTTTTC. Residues: CACDTVGDTLQMFF. This rearrangement joins TRDV2 to TRDJ3, with 10 positions matching TRDD3. Germline CDR1 reads GEAIGNYY; CDR2 reads EKD. The CDR3 runs 14 residues.

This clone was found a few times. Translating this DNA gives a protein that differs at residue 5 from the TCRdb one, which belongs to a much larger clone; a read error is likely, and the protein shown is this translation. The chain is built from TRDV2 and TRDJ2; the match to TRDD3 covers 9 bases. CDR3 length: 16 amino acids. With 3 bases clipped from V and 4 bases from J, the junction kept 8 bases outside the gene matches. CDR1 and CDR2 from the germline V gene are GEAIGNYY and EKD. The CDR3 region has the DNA TGTGCCTGTGACTGCTCTGGGGGATCTCAGACAGCACAACTCTTCTTT. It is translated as CACDCSGGSQTAQLFF.